One sample yielded the 14 T cell receptor beta chains listed below, sequenced in a study of blood T cell repertoires in COVID-19 (TCRdb year 2020). The library was made by the immunoSEQ multiplex PCR assay. Drawn from immuneACCESS, this table holds only the in-frame rearrangements with V and J called that TCRdb kept. Clones are partly lost; checked studies trace under half to an unresolved V gene and leave the rest unexplained. This sample is represented by 71,000 or so clones; roughly nine tenths of them were singletons. The ten top clones hold over 15% of the sample. Input material: peripheral blood. Receptor source: a man of 80 years or more in a cohort sampled during active COVID-19.

This rearrangement joins TRBV6-5 to TRBJ1-1; 10 bases agree with TRBD1. This CDR3 has 15 residues. Germline-derived CDR1 and CDR2 are MNHEY and SVGAGI. Germline trimming cut 5 bases from V and 3 bases from J; bases unmatched to any gene: 6. The CDR3 coding sequence is TGTGCCAGCAGTCAATCGGGGACAGGGGACACTGAAGCTTTCTTT. It specifies CASSQSGTGDTEAFF.

The chain links TRBV2 to TRBJ1-5; TRBD1 agrees at 11 bases. J was trimmed by 7 bases and V by 5 bases; bases with no gene match: 7. Germline V gene data show CDR1 as SNHLY and CDR2 as FYNNEI. This CDR3 contains 15 residues. Written as DNA, the CDR3 is TGTGCCAGCAGTCCGGACAGGGGGCCGGGGCAGCCCCAGCATTTT. Protein product: CASSPDRGPGQPQHF.

The J gene is TRBJ1-2, the V gene TRBV28; tentatively, D is TRBD1 (5 bases). Trimming stripped 2 bases from V and 5 bases from J, with 12 bases between. This CDR3 contains 14 residues. Germline assignment: CDR1 MDHEN and CDR2 SYDVKM. The CDR3: CASSLGGTFYGYTF. CDR3 in DNA: TGTGCCAGCAGTTTAGGAGGGACTTTTTATGGCTACACCTTC.

The gene calls are TRBV5-4 and TRBJ2-5, with 14 bases that match TRBD2. Trimming cost V 3 bases and J 5 bases; bases outside gene matches: 6. Germline lookup yields CDR1 SGHNT and CDR2 YYREEE (reference sequence). The CDR3 contains 16 residues. The CDR3 DNA sequence: TGTGCCAGCAGCTCCCCGACTAGCGGGGGGGCGGAGACCCAGTACTTC. It is translated as CASSSPTSGGAETQYF.

V is TRBV25-1 and J is TRBJ2-5; 8 bases fit TRBD1. V lost 4 bases to trimming and J lost 3 bases; unmatched junction nucleotides: 7. This CDR3 is built from 15 residues. CDR1 is MGHDK and CDR2 is SYGVNS in the germline V gene. This CDR3 reads CASSVLGQEKETQYF. In DNA, the CDR3 is TGTGCCAGCAGTGTCCTGGGACAGGAAAAAGAGACCCAGTACTTC.

The chain is built from TRBV7-9 and TRBJ2-2; D may be TRBD2 (5 bases). Germline CDR1 SEHNR, CDR2 FQNEAQ (reference sequence). The CDR3 totals 12 residues. V was pared by 11 bases and J by 7 bases, with 14 bases between. CDR3: CAVEDGVGELFF. The CDR3 DNA reads TGTGCCGTGGAGGATGGGGTCGGGGAGCTGTTTTTT.

The chain recombines TRBV5-5 with TRBJ2-5, with 9 positions matching TRBD1. The CDR3 contains 16 residues. The trim removed 5 bases at V and 1 base at J, leaving 9 bases unmatched. CDR1 and CDR2 (germline): SGHKS, YYEKEE (reference sequence). The DNA for the CDR3 is TGTGCCAGCAGGTTCCGATCGACAGGGGGCCAAGAGACCCAGTACTTC. Protein product: CASRFRSTGGQETQYF.

The V and J genes are TRBV7-8 and TRBJ1-2, with a weak D call TRBD1 (5 bases). The germline V gene has CDR1 SGHVS and CDR2 FQNEAQ. The germline V and J ends were trimmed by 1 base and 8 bases, with 11 bases remaining between them. This CDR3 is built from 13 residues. The CDR3 sequence is CASSLGGREGYTF. CDR3 DNA: TGTGCCAGCAGCTTAGGTGGCAGGGAAGGCTACACCTTC.

The rearrangement uses TRBV20-1 and TRBJ2-5, with D possibly TRBD1 on 5 matching bases. From germline, CDR1 is DFQATT and CDR2 SNEGSKA (reference sequence). The CDR3 length is 10 residues. V lost 5 bases and J 7 bases, leaving 8 bases between the germline ends. The CDR3 is CSAGQGTQYF. The CDR3 region has the DNA TGCAGTGCTGGGCAGGGGACCCAGTACTTC.

The rearrangement joins TRBV28 to TRBJ1-5; D not resolved. The CDR3 consists of 17 residues. Between the trimmed V and J ends, which lost 4 bases and 0 bases, there was a span of 16 bases. CDR1 is MDHEN and CDR2 is SYDVKM in the germline V gene. CDR3 region: CASSSYSPWNSNQPQHF. CDR3 nucleotide sequence: TGTGCCAGCAGTTCGTACAGCCCCTGGAATAGCAATCAGCCCCAGCATTTT.

The sample holds a few counts of this clone. The chain joins TRBV2 to TRBJ2-7, with 7 bases aligning to TRBD2. This CDR3 region has 13 residues. CDR1 is SNHLY, CDR2 FYNNEI, per germline. V lost 5 bases, J lost 4 bases, and 5 bases stayed unmatched. This chain's CDR3 is CASSFQGGYEQYV. In DNA form, the CDR3 reads TGTGCCAGCAGTTTCCAGGGAGGGTACGAGCAGTACGTC.

The chain employs TRBV5-8 and TRBJ1-2, with 9 bases aligning to TRBD1. Germline V gives CDR1 SGHTS, CDR2 YDEGEE. The junction had 8 bases not matched to a gene; V was cut back by 0 bases and J by 8 bases. The CDR3 has 15 amino acids. CDR3 sequence (DNA): TGTGCCAGCAGCTTGGGGACAGGGGTTAGGAGGGGCTACACCTTC. Amino acids: CASSLGTGVRRGYTF. The entire variable domain, with the rest obtained from reference TRBV5-8 and TRBJ1-2, is as follows: EAGVTQSPTHLIKTRGQQATLRCSPISGHTSVYWYQQALGLGLQFLLWYDEGEERNRGNFPPRFSGRQFPNYSSELNVNALELEDSALYLCASSLGTGVRRGYTFGSGTRLTVV.

The chain is built from TRBV2 and TRBJ1-1, with D perhaps TRBD1 (6 bases). The CDR3 loop spans 13 amino acids. Germline V lookup: CDR1 SNHLY, CDR2 FYNNEI. The V and J ends lost 7 bases and 3 bases respectively, with 12 bases between them. The CDR3 bases are TGTGCCAGCAATATCAACAGGGACACTGAAGCTTTCTTT. Translating gives CASNINRDTEAFF.

This clone has a handful of counts. J is TRBJ1-1 and V is TRBV2; D gene unclear. The germline V gene has CDR1 SNHLY and CDR2 FYNNEI. The CDR3 is 11 amino acids. Trimming removed 8 bases at V and 4 bases at J, with 8 bases between. CDR3 sequence reads: CASGAGTEAFF. CDR3 coding DNA: TGTGCCAGCGGTGCGGGCACTGAAGCTTTCTTT.